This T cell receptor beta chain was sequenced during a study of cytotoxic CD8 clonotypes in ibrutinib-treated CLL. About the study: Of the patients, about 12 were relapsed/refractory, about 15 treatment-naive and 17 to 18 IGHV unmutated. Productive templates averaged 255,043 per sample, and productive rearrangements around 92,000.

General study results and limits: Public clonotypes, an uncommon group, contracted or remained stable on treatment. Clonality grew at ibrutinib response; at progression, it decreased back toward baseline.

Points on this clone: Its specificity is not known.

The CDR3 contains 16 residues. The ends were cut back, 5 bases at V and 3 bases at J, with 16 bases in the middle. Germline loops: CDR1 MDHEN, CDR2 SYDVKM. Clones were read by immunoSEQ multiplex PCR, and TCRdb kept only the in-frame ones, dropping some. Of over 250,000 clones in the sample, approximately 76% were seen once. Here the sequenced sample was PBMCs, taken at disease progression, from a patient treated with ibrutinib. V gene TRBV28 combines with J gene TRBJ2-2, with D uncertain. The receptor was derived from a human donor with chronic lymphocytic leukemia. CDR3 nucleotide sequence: TGTGCCAGCAGTGAAAGAAGGACCAGGTACACCGGGGAGCTGTTTTTT. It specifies CASSERRTRYTGELFF.